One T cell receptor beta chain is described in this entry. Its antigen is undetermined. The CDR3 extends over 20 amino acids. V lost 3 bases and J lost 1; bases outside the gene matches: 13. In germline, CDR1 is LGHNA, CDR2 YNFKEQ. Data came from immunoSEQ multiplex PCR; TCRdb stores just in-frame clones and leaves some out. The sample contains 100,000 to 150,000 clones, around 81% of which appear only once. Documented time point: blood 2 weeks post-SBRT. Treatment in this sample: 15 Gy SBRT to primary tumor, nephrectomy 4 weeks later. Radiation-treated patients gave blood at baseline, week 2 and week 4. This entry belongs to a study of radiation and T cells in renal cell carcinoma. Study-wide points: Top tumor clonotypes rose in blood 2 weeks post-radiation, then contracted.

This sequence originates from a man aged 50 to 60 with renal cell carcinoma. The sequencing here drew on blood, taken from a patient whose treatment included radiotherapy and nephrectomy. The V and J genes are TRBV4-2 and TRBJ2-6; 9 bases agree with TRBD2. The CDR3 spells CASSQSPGLASSSGANVLTF. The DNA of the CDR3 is TGTGCCAGCAGCCAGTCTCCGGGACTAGCTTCTTCATCTGGGGCCAACGTCCTGACTTTC.